The 28 T cell receptor beta chains presented below share a single source sample, sequenced in a study of T-cell reconstitution after alpha-beta-depleted transplantation in children. The authors prepared the TCRbeta library with unique molecular identifiers. Via MiXCR, TCRdb re-called the PCR reads, giving one row per CDR3 protein. This sample has about 270,000 distinct CDR3 sequences, with approximately 9.8% found just once. The starting material was PBMCs from the stem cell graft donor, obtained from the stem cell graft. These receptors were obtained from a human donor who donated a stem cell graft to a child with SCID.

This rearrangement joins TRBV7-9 to TRBJ1-5; 11 positions match TRBD1. Germline CDR1 and CDR2: SEHNR and FQNEAQ (reference sequence). The trim removed 4 bases at V and 8 bases at J, leaving 4 bases unmatched. The CDR3 has 14 residues. This chain's CDR3 is CASSSGQGGEPQHF. The CDR3 DNA follows: TGTGCCAGCAGCTCGGGACAGGGGGGCGAGCCCCAGCATTTT.

DNA of the CDR3: TGTGCCAGCAGCTTAAATTTTCTGGAGACCCAGTACTTC. It codes for CASSLNFLETQYF. V and J are TRBV11-2 and TRBJ2-5; D not resolved. This CDR3 spans 13 amino acids. The V end lost 2 bases, the J end lost 5 bases, and 9 bases lay between the germline ends. Germline CDR1 reads SGHAT; CDR2 reads FQNNGV.

This clonotype has more than one count but fewer than ten. V gene TRBV10-3 combines with J gene TRBJ2-7; no reliable D call. With 4 bases removed from V and 0 bases from J, the gap between germline ends came to 7 bases. This CDR3 region has 13 residues. The germline gives CDR1 ENHRY, CDR2 SYGVKD. CDR3 loop: CAISGRDSYEQYF. Here the CDR3 DNA reads TGTGCCATCAGTGGAAGGGACTCCTACGAGCAGTACTTC.

The chain joins TRBV29-1 to TRBJ2-5, with a weak D call TRBD2 (6 bases). The CDR3 totals 15 residues. Looked up from germline, CDR1 is SQVTM and CDR2 is ANQGSEA. The V and J ends lost 0 bases and 5 bases respectively, with 16 bases between them. The CDR3 protein is CSVEEGTATTETQYF. CDR3 in DNA: TGCAGCGTTGAAGAAGGGACTGCTACCACGGAGACCCAGTACTTC.

A few counts support this clonotype. The chain couples TRBV6-5 to TRBJ2-7; no clear D. Looked up from germline, CDR1 is MNHEY and CDR2 is SVGAGI. CDR3 length: 11 residues. V was clipped by 7 bases and J by 4 bases, with 8 bases between them. CDR3 region: CASMDGYEQYF. The CDR3 DNA is TGTGCCAGCATGGATGGATACGAGCAGTACTTC.

The V gene is TRBV11-2, the J gene TRBJ2-5, with D possibly TRBD1 on 6 matching bases. Looked up from germline, CDR1 is SGHAT and CDR2 is FQNNGV. The CDR3 length is 14 residues. V was pared by 5 bases and J by 2 bases, with 12 bases between. CDR3 nucleotide sequence: TGTGCCAGCAGCCACACAGGGCTTCAAGAGACCCAGTACTTC. It is translated as CASSHTGLQETQYF.

This clonotype was counted many times. This sequence joins TRBV9 and TRBJ1-2, with D unclear. The CDR3 spans 16 residues. Germline V lookup: CDR1 SGDLS, CDR2 YYNGEE. V lost 3 bases and J lost 8, with 23 bases in between. CDR3 region: CASSAARTGPLRGYTF. The CDR3, as DNA: TGTGCCAGCAGCGCCGCCCGGACTGGTCCGTTAAGGGGCTACACCTTC.

The rearrangement uses TRBV12-3 or TRBV12-4 and TRBJ2-2, with TRBD1 matching 8 bases. This CDR3 has 16 amino acids. J lost 6 bases, V lost 10 bases, and 16 bases had no gene match. CDR3: CATRSRTGPNAGELFF. The CDR3 nucleotides are TGTGCCACTCGCTCAAGGACAGGGCCCAACGCCGGGGAGCTGTTTTTT.

In its sample, this clonotype was seen a few times. The genes are TRBV6-1 and TRBJ2-5, with D uncertain. The CDR3 has 16 amino acids. From germline, CDR1 is MNHNS and CDR2 SASEGT. Trimming cost V 1 base and J 3 bases, with 15 bases left between them. The CDR3 here is CASSEGFGNPKETQYF. The CDR3 DNA reads as TGTGCCAGCAGTGAAGGTTTTGGCAACCCCAAAGAGACCCAGTACTTC.

The rearrangement links TRBV11-1 to TRBJ2-7, with D tentatively TRBD1 or TRBD2 (5 bases each). Germline V gives CDR1 SGHAT, CDR2 FQDESV (reference sequence). The V end lost 3 bases, the J end lost 0 bases, and 12 bases lay between the germline ends. This CDR3 comprises 15 residues. The CDR3 bases are TGTGCCAGCAGCTTGGCCCGGGGCAGCTCCTACGAGCAGTACTTC. Translated, it gives CASSLARGSSYEQYF.

This chain uses TRBV5-1 with TRBJ2-2; weak D call: TRBD2 (5 bases). The CDR3 loop spans 15 amino acids. Deletions cut 1 base from V and 1 base from J, with 8 bases between. CDR1 is SGHRS, CDR2 YFSETQ, per germline. CDR3 sequence reads: CASSLPEGNTGELFF. DNA of the CDR3: TGCGCCAGCAGCTTGCCCGAGGGGAACACCGGGGAGCTGTTTTTT.

This clonotype has more than one count but fewer than ten. The chain links TRBV28 to TRBJ2-4, with D unresolved. V lost 6 bases and J 7 bases, leaving 16 bases between the germline ends. This CDR3 comprises 14 residues. Germline V gene lookup returns CDR1 MDHEN and CDR2 SYDVKM. The CDR3 DNA is TGTGCCAGCAGCCAAGACACCTCTGCGAACATTCAGTACTTC. Translating gives CASSQDTSANIQYF.

V and J are TRBV7-2 and TRBJ2-1; D possibly corresponds to TRBD1 (6 bases). CDR3 size: 16 residues. Germline CDR1 reads SGHTA; CDR2 reads FQGNSA. Trimming cost V 4 bases and J 6 bases, with 19 bases left between them. DNA for the CDR3: TGTGCCAGCAGCTCCGGGCCCCAGGGGCTGGGCAATGAGCAGTTCTTC. This translates into CASSSGPQGLGNEQFF.

The table lists this clonotype with many counts. J is TRBJ2-2 and V is TRBV7-9; 7 bases are a match to TRBD1. The germline CDR1 and CDR2 sequences are SEHNR and FQNEAQ (reference sequence). CDR3 length: 16 residues. After removal of 5 bases from V and 9 bases from J, the junction contained 15 bases not matched to a gene. The CDR3: CASSPQGPGGFWELFF. CDR3 DNA sequence: TGTGCCAGCAGCCCACAGGGGCCCGGTGGCTTTTGGGAGCTGTTTTTT. Variable domain in full (rest from reference TRBV7-9 and TRBJ2-2): DTGVSQNPRHKITKRGQNVTFRCDPISEHNRLYWYRQTLGQGPEFLTYFQNEAQLEKSRLLSDRFSAERPKGSFSTLEIQRTEQGDSAMYLCASSPQGPGGFWELFFGEGSRLTVL.

The genes are TRBV12-5 and TRBJ2-5; either TRBD1 or TRBD2 may supply D (5 bases each). Germline V gene lookup returns CDR1 LGHNT and CDR2 FRNRAP. V lost 1 base and J 1 base, leaving 10 bases between the germline ends. The CDR3 covers 15 residues. The CDR3 protein is CASGLGDGGQETQYF. DNA of the CDR3: TGTGCTAGTGGTTTGGGGGATGGGGGCCAAGAGACCCAGTACTTC.

This chain connects TRBV7-9 to TRBJ2-7, with 10 positions matching TRBD1. Germline assignment: CDR1 SEHNR and CDR2 FQNEAQ (reference sequence). The length of the CDR3 is 16 residues. V shed 4 bases, J shed 5 bases, and the junction held 11 bases outside the gene matches. The CDR3 DNA sequence: TGTGCCAGCAGCTCCAGATGGGACAGGGGCATCGACGAGCAGTACTTC. Its translation: CASSSRWDRGIDEQYF. Based on the CDR3 plus reference TRBV7-9 and TRBJ2-7, the full variable domain is DTGVSQNPRHKITKRGQNVTFRCDPISEHNRLYWYRQTLGQGPEFLTYFQNEAQLEKSRLLSDRFSAERPKGSFSTLEIQRTEQGDSAMYLCASSSRWDRGIDEQYFGPGTRLTVT.

CDR3 sequence (DNA): TGTGCCATCATGGGGACAGGGGAAAATTCACCCCTCCACTTT. Translating it yields CAIMGTGENSPLHF. J is TRBJ1-6 and V is TRBV10-3, with 10 bases that match TRBD1. Germline lookup yields CDR1 ENHRY and CDR2 SYGVKD. Losses at the gene ends were 7 bases for V and 7 bases for J; bases not matched to a gene: 4. The CDR3 sequence is 14 residues long.

There are many counts of this clonotype. The V call is TRBV6-5, the J call TRBJ2-4; D is uncertain. CDR3 length equals 14 residues. Trimming shortened V by 0 bases and J by 5 bases, and 8 bases separated the two germline ends. The germline CDR1 and CDR2 sequences are MNHEY and SVGAGI. The CDR3, as DNA: TGTGCCAGCAGTTACTCGTTCGGTGAAAACATTCAGTACTTC. Its protein is CASSYSFGENIQYF.

This clonotype showed up just a few times. The chain recombines TRBV6-2 or TRBV6-3 with TRBJ1-2; unclear D gene. The germline CDR1 and CDR2 sequences are MNHEY and SVGEGT. V was pared by 0 bases and J by 3 bases, with 14 bases between. CDR3 length equals 16 residues. The CDR3 nucleotides are TGTGCCAGCAGTTACTCCAGGACGCAGGCCGACTATGGCTACACCTTC. Translated: CASSYSRTQADYGYTF.

A remark on this clonotype: This may be a read error: a much more frequent sequence differs by one nucleotide. The rearrangement joins TRBV9 to TRBJ2-2, with D perhaps matching TRBD1 or TRBD2 (6 bases each). The CDR3 loop spans 16 amino acids. V gave up 0 bases and J gave up 9 bases, with 18 bases separating them. The germline CDR1 and CDR2 sequences are SGDLS and YYNGEE. The CDR3 bases are TGTGCCAGCAGCGTAGAGGGGGGAAATGGCCCCTGGGAGCTGTTTTTT. Translated, it gives CASSVEGGNGPWELFF.

This clonotype was counted a few times. The chain combines TRBV3-1 with TRBJ1-2; possibly TRBD1 for D (5 bases). V gave up 1 base and J gave up 4 bases, with 16 bases separating them. The CDR3 totals 16 residues. The germline V gene encodes CDR1 LGHDT and CDR2 YNNKEL (reference sequence). The CDR3 loop reads CASSQGGGGVTYGYTF. In DNA form, the CDR3 reads TGTGCCAGCAGCCAAGGGGGGGGAGGCGTAACCTATGGCTACACCTTC.

J is TRBJ2-1 and V is TRBV18; 8 positions match TRBD2. This CDR3 is built from 16 residues. After removal of 0 bases from V and 2 bases from J, the junction contained 3 bases not matched to a gene. The germline CDR1 and CDR2 sequences are KGHSH and LQKENI. The DNA for the CDR3 is TGTGCCAGCTCACCACCTGCGGGGGGTCCCTACAATGAGCAGTTCTTC. It is translated as CASSPPAGGPYNEQFF.

This clonotype was recorded a few times. The V gene is TRBV7-8, the J gene TRBJ2-2; 7 bases agree with TRBD1. V shed 2 bases, J shed 4 bases, and the junction held 10 bases outside the gene matches. This CDR3 contains 17 residues. CDR1 is SGHVS and CDR2 is FQNEAQ in the germline V gene. The CDR3, as DNA: TGTGCCAGCAGCTTACGGAAAAACAGGGGTGGCACCGGGGAGCTGTTTTTT. Translation: CASSLRKNRGGTGELFF.

There are many counts of this clonotype. CDR3 amino acids: CASIVSGADTQYF. The CDR3 DNA reads as TGTGCCAGCATTGTATCAGGTGCAGATACGCAGTATTTT. The chain has TRBV12-3 or TRBV12-4 and TRBJ2-3, with no clear D. V was clipped by 7 bases and J by 4 bases, with 12 bases between them. CDR3 length equals 13 residues.

In this sample, this clonotype turned up a few times. This chain uses TRBV15 with TRBJ1-5; D is unclear. CDR1 and CDR2 from the germline V gene are LNHNV and YYDKDF (reference sequence). The CDR3 has 12 amino acids. Trimming shortened V by 3 bases and J by 2 bases, and 2 bases separated the two germline ends. The CDR3 region has the DNA TGTGCCACCAGCAGGGGCAATCAGCCCCAGCATTTT. This gives the protein CATSRGNQPQHF.

The chain combines TRBV12-3 or TRBV12-4 with TRBJ2-3, with 10 bases aligning to TRBD1. V was clipped by 5 bases and J by 4 bases; unmatched bases: 6. The CDR3 loop spans 15 amino acids. The CDR3 spells CASSDRGRMADTQYF. The CDR3 DNA reads as TGTGCCAGCAGTGACAGGGGGCGAATGGCAGATACGCAGTATTTT.

This chain links TRBV11-2 with TRBJ2-7; tentatively, D is TRBD1 (6 bases). Germline-derived CDR1 and CDR2 are SGHAT and FQNNGV. The CDR3 consists of 13 residues. The V end was cut by 2 bases, the J end by 5 bases, with 10 bases between. Here the CDR3 reads CASSLLQGDEQYF. In nucleotides, the CDR3 is TGTGCCAGCAGCTTACTACAGGGCGACGAGCAGTACTTC. The full variable domain, with the rest looked up from reference TRBV11-2 and TRBJ2-7, is EAGVAQSPRYKIIEKRQSVAFWCNPISGHATLYWYQQILGQGPKLLIQFQNNGVVDDSQLPKDRFSAERLKGVDSTLKIQPAKLEDSAVYLCASSLLQGDEQYFGPGTRLTVT.

This clonotype was recorded a few times. This chain joins TRBV6-5 and TRBJ2-3, with a tentative D call TRBD1 (6 bases). The CDR3 covers 15 residues. The V gene lost 4 bases and the J gene lost 1 base, with 12 bases spanning the gap. Germline V gene data show CDR1 as MNHEY and CDR2 as SVGAGI. In DNA form, the CDR3 reads TGTGCCAGCAGTTCATACAGGGAGCGCACAGATACGCAGTATTTT. Encoded protein: CASSSYRERTDTQYF.